This entry lists 10 T cell receptor beta chains sequenced from one sample in a study of blood T cell repertoires in COVID-19. Measured with immunoSEQ multiplex PCR; TCRdb has only the in-frame clones, and not every one. The table shows 500,000 or so clones, with roughly nine tenths occurring only once. The sample taken for sequencing was PBMCs or T cells enriched from blood (not recorded which). These receptors were collected from a woman between 18 and 29 years old who had recovered from COVID-19.

The J gene is TRBJ1-4, the V gene TRBV27; D gene ambiguous. V lost 9 bases, J lost 2 bases, and 13 bases lay in between. Germline V lookup: CDR1 MNHEY, CDR2 SMNVEV (reference sequence). This CDR3 spans 14 amino acids. The CDR3 coding sequence is TGTGCCAGTTTTCGGCAAGCGACTAATGAAAAACTGTTTTTT. Its protein is CASFRQATNEKLFF. The entire variable domain, with the rest obtained from reference TRBV27 and TRBJ1-4, is as follows: EAQVTQNPRYLITVTGKKLTVTCSQNMNHEYMSWYRQDPGLGLRQIYYSMNVEVTDKGDVPEGYKVSRKEKRNFPLILESPSPNQTSLYFCASFRQATNEKLFFGSGTQLSVL.

This chain joins TRBV27 and TRBJ1-4; D not certain. Germline CDR1 is MNHEY and CDR2 is SMNVEV (reference sequence). The V end was cut by 8 bases, the J end by 6 bases, with 10 bases between. The CDR3 covers 12 residues. This CDR3 reads CASGRVHEKLFF. As DNA, the CDR3 is TGTGCCAGCGGGAGGGTCCATGAAAAACTGTTTTTT.

The gene calls are TRBV2 and TRBJ2-5, with D unresolved. V lost 3 bases and J 2 bases, leaving 10 bases between the germline ends. Germline V lookup: CDR1 SNHLY, CDR2 FYNNEI. CDR3 length: 14 amino acids. The CDR3 nucleotides read TGTGCCAGCAGTGATACGAACATTCAAGAGACCCAGTACTTC. Encoded protein: CASSDTNIQETQYF.

This chain joins TRBV10-3 and TRBJ1-2; 8 nucleotides match TRBD1. V lost 6 bases to trimming and J lost 8 bases; unmatched junction nucleotides: 14. The CDR3 is made up of 15 amino acids. Germline values: CDR1 ENHRY, CDR2 SYGVKD. CDR3 region: CAIRALDREGLGYTF. Written as DNA, the CDR3 is TGTGCCATCAGGGCCTTGGACAGGGAGGGATTGGGCTACACCTTC.

This chain links TRBV6-1 with TRBJ2-7; D remains unclear. V lost 0 bases and J 7 bases, leaving 10 bases between the germline ends. Germline CDR1 MNHNS, CDR2 SASEGT. The CDR3 contains 13 residues. The CDR3 is CASSEAVSREQYF. The CDR3 region has the DNA TGTGCCAGCAGTGAAGCGGTCTCGCGGGAGCAGTACTTC.

The V gene is TRBV5-5, the J gene TRBJ2-3, with a tentative D call TRBD2 (6 bases). This CDR3 is built from 16 residues. Looked up from germline, CDR1 is SGHKS and CDR2 is YYEKEE (reference sequence). The V gene lost 3 bases and the J gene lost 5 bases, with 19 bases spanning the gap. The CDR3 region is CASSSRGGAEGDTQYF. CDR3 DNA sequence: TGTGCCAGCAGCTCACGGGGCGGGGCCGAGGGAGATACGCAGTATTTT.

This sequence joins TRBV5-1 and TRBJ1-1; TRBD1 matches 7 bases. Germline assignment: CDR1 SGHRS and CDR2 YFSETQ. Trimming took 3 bases from V and 0 from J; bases not matched to a gene: 8. This CDR3 spans 16 amino acids. The CDR3 spells CASSYAPGQLNTEAFF. The CDR3 DNA reads as TGCGCCAGCAGCTACGCCCCGGGACAGTTGAACACTGAAGCTTTCTTT.

This clone was counted once. The V gene is TRBV4-2, the J gene TRBJ1-2; a possible D gene is TRBD1 (5 bases). The CDR3 has 15 amino acids. V shed 0 bases and J shed 8 bases, with 16 bases lying between them. Germline CDR1 is LGHNA and CDR2 is YNFKEQ. CDR3 DNA sequence: TGTGCCAGCAGCCAAGAGGGGGGTGGTAGGAGAGGCTACACCTTC. Translated, it gives CASSQEGGGRRGYTF.

This rearrangement joins TRBV3-1 (or the pseudogene TRBV3-2) to TRBJ1-1; TRBD1 aligns across 9 bases. Germline V gives CDR1 LGHDT, CDR2 YNNKEL (reference sequence). The CDR3 sequence is 18 residues long. Trimming cost V 1 base and J 5 bases; bases outside gene matches: 14. The CDR3 reads CASSQGKAGRDRATEAFF. The CDR3 nucleotides read TGTGCCAGCAGCCAAGGAAAAGCTGGCCGGGACAGGGCGACTGAAGCTTTCTTT.

The chain recombines TRBV6-5 with TRBJ1-4; D is unresolved. CDR1 and CDR2 from the germline V gene are MNHEY and SVGAGI. Trimming cost V 0 bases and J 5 bases, with 10 bases left between them. The CDR3 has 15 amino acids. The CDR3 sequence is CASSYSGGSNEKLFF. The CDR3 nucleotides read TGTGCCAGCAGTTACTCGGGAGGGTCCAATGAAAAACTGTTTTTT.